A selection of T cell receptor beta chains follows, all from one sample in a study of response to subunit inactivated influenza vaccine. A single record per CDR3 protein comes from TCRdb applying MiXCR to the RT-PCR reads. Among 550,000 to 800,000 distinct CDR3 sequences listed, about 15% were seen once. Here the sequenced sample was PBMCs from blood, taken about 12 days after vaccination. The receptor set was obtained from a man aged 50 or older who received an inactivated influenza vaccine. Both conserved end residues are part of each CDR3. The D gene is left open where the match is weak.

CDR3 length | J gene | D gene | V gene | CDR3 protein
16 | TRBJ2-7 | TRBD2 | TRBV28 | CASSSPSGGAPYEQYF
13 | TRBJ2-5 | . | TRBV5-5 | CAGSLGSVETQYF
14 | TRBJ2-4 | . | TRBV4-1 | CASSQQDQKNIQYF
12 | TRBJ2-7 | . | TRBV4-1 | CASSHPGFEQYF
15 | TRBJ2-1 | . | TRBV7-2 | CASSPEGGGEGLKFF
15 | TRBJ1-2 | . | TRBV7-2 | CASSLQRGGNYGYTF
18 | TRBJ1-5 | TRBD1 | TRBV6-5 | CASSYSSRDRYSNQPQHF
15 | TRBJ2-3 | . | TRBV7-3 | CASRLGPRSTDTQYF
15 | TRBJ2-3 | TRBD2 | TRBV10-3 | CAISKSGGQTDTQYF
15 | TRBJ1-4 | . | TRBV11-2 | CASSLGSGANEKLFF
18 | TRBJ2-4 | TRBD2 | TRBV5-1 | CASSKQENSGTSKNIQYF
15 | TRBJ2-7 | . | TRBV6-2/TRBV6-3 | CASRPTGRYSYEQYF
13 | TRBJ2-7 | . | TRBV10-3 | CAISESNVYEQYF
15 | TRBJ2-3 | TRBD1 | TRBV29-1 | CSVERTGDRSDTQYF
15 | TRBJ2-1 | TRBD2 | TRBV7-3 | CASSLGGLANNEQFF
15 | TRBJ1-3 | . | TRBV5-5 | CASSLVAASGNTIYF
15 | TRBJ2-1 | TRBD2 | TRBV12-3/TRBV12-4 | CASSRAGGPYNEQFF
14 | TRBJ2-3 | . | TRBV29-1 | CSAFGQGSTDTQYF
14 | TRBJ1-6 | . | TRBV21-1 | CASNGRSPNSPLHF
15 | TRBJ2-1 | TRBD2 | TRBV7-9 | CASSPGLDRYNEQFF
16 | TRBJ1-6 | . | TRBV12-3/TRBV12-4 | CASSLSGGRGNSPLHF
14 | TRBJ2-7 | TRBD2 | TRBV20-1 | CSARDYPGPYEQYF
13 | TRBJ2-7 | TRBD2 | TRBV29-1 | CSVRGLAGVEQYF
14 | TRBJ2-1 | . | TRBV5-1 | CASSLRQSYNEQFF
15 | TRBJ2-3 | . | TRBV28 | CASSSEDTRTDTQYF